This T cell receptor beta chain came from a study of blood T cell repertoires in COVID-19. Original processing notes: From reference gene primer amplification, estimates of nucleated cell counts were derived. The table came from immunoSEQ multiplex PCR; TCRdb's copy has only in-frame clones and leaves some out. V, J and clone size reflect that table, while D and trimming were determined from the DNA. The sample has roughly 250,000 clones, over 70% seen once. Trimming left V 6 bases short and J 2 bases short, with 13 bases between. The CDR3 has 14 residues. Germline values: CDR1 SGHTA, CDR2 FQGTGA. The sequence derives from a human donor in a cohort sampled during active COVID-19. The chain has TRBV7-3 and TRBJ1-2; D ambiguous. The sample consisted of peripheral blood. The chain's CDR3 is CASSLAGGNYGYTF. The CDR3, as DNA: TGTGCCAGCAGTCTCGCGGGCGGAAACTATGGCTACACCTTC.